This T cell receptor beta chain is from a study of T-cell reconstitution after alpha-beta-depleted transplantation in children. Whole-study results and caveats: About two months after transplant, alpha-beta T cells reportedly came from several hundred expanded graft clones.

A remark on this clonotype: Its antigen is as yet unknown.

Trimming pared 0 bases from V and 4 bases from J, leaving 8 bases between. This CDR3 is built from 13 residues. Germline V gene data show CDR1 as SGHRS and CDR2 as YFSETQ. Preparation of the TCRbeta library involved a method that used unique molecular identifiers. Using its own MiXCR run on the PCR reads, TCRdb lists one record per CDR3 protein. The top ten clones hold 27% of a sample with about 440,000 distinct CDR3 sequences, approximately 42% of them seen once. The receptor was derived from a girl aged 2-15 years with aplastic anemia, due to receive a stem cell transplant. V and J are TRBV5-1 and TRBJ2-7; D is unclear. This material consisted of PBMCs, taken before TCRalphabeta/CD19-depleted stem cell transplant. CDR3 coding DNA: TGCGCCAGCAGCTTGGTGACTGATTACGAGCAGTACTTC. Translating gives CASSLVTDYEQYF.